This T cell receptor (beta chain) was recorded in a study of CD8+CD57+ T cells in acquired aplastic anemia. On the study more broadly: CD4+ and CD8+ cells, once sorted, gave DNA averaging approximately 3 ug. Study-wide findings and caveats: About 29 sequences, all CD8+ CDR3, were shared between patients and controls.

Patients sequenced had flow cytometry evidence of CD8+CD57+ cell expansion. The template used for profiling TCR beta VDJ and CDR3 was genomic DNA. MiXCR was run by TCRdb on the reads, yielding one entry per CDR3 protein. The sample holds around 180,000 distinct CDR3 sequences, 48% seen once. CDR3 length: 14 amino acids. The V gene's germline CDR1 is SGHRS and CDR2 YFSETQ. V gave up 1 base and J gave up 1 base; unmatched junction bases: 1. Turning to this clonotype: Its antigen is currently unknown.

This chain links TRBV5-1 with TRBJ2-7; 8 bases agree with TRBD1. This clonotype was obtained from a human donor with aplastic anemia. The sequenced sample was sorted CD4+, CD8+, or CD8+CD57+ T cells (not recorded which) from PBMCs. This chain's CDR3 is CASSLWTGSYEQYF. The CDR3 nucleotides are TGCGCCAGCAGCTTGTGGACAGGGTCCTACGAGCAGTACTTC.